These 15 T cell receptor beta chains came from one sample sequenced in a study of shared clonotypes between healthy human individuals. Assay: immunoSEQ multiplex PCR; the TCRdb copy retains only in-frame clones and omits some. This sample has about 480,000 clones, with about 75% found just once. Material for sequencing was PBMCs. These receptors originate from a woman between 40 and 50 years old in good health. Some clones in this sample may be carry-over from other donors' samples.

The rearrangement joins TRBV6-6 to TRBJ2-2; TRBD2 might be the D (6 bases). Looked up from germline, CDR1 is MNHNY and CDR2 is SVGAGI (reference sequence). The CDR3 totals 16 residues. V was cut by 2 bases and J by 3 bases, with 13 bases left in between. CDR3 nucleotide sequence: TGTGCCAGCAGTTACGAGGCCGGGGGACACACCGGGGAGCTGTTTTTT. It yields the protein CASSYEAGGHTGELFF.

This clone was picked up one time. V is TRBV28 and J is TRBJ2-5, with 9 bases identical to TRBD2. CDR3 length: 15 amino acids. V shed 7 bases and J 4 bases; nucleotides not matched to a gene: 10. The germline gives CDR1 MDHEN, CDR2 SYDVKM. The CDR3 sequence is CASTRSSGSLETQYF. Written as DNA, the CDR3 is TGTGCCAGCACTCGGAGTAGCGGGAGTTTAGAGACCCAGTACTTC.

This chain uses TRBV30 with TRBJ2-7; no clear D gene. Trimming shortened V by 3 bases and J by 3 bases, and 6 bases separated the two germline ends. The CDR3 is 11 residues long. Germline CDR1 reads GTSNPN; CDR2 reads SVGIG (reference sequence). The CDR3 DNA sequence: TGTGCCTGGAGCATCCGCTACGAGCAGTACTTC. Translating gives CAWSIRYEQYF. Together with reference TRBV30 and TRBJ2-7, the CDR3 gives the full variable domain: SQTIHQWPATLVQPVGSPLSLECTVEGTSNPNLYWYRQAAGRGLQLLFYSVGIGQISSEVPQNLSASRPQDRQFILSSKKLLLSDSGFYLCAWSIRYEQYFGPGTRLTVT.

The chain has TRBV11-2 and TRBJ1-1; D uncertain. CDR1 and CDR2 from the germline V gene are SGHAT and FQNNGV. The CDR3 spans 14 residues. V was trimmed by 6 bases and J by 0 bases, leaving 11 bases between them. The CDR3 DNA sequence: TGTGCCAGCAGTTTGGGTCAGCTGAACACTGAAGCTTTCTTT. Its translation: CASSLGQLNTEAFF.

The sample holds one count of this clone. The junction departs from the called germline gene at one end, perhaps through a read error. The chain recombines TRBV2 with TRBJ2-7, with a tentative D call TRBD1 (6 bases). The CDR3 has 17 residues. Looked up from germline, CDR1 is SNHLY and CDR2 is FYNNEI. The CDR3 nucleotides are TGTGCCAGCAGTCGATCGTGGGGACATACAACATCCTACGAGCAATACTTC. Amino acid sequence: CASSRSWGHTTSYEQYF.

In the case of this clone: In the same sample, other DNA sequences code for this CDR3. CDR3 coding DNA: TGTGCCAGCAGTCCGGGACAGGCATCTGGGGCCAACGTCCTGACTTTC. It encodes CASSPGQASGANVLTF. This rearrangement joins TRBV28 to TRBJ2-6; 8 positions agree with TRBD1. The CDR3 covers 16 residues. Per the germline V gene, CDR1 is MDHEN and CDR2 is SYDVKM. With 5 bases clipped from V and 1 base from J, the junction kept 4 bases outside the gene matches.

The rearrangement uses TRBV6-5 and TRBJ1-1; TRBD1 might be the D (5 bases). The germline V and J ends were trimmed by 6 bases and 5 bases, with 13 bases remaining between them. Germline values: CDR1 MNHEY, CDR2 SVGAGI. The CDR3 sequence is 13 residues long. The CDR3 DNA is TGTGCCAGCAGGAGTGGGGGAAGGACTGAAGCTTTCTTT. Amino acids: CASRSGGRTEAFF.

This chain uses TRBV28 with TRBJ1-1, with D maybe TRBD1 (5 bases). Germline CDR1 and CDR2: MDHEN and SYDVKM. The CDR3 runs 12 residues. Trimming removed 8 bases at V and 4 bases at J, with 11 bases between. CDR3 sequence reads: CASGRQRTEAFF. The CDR3 nucleotides read TGTGCCAGCGGAAGACAGCGCACTGAAGCTTTCTTT.

V and J are TRBV15 and TRBJ1-6; tentatively, D is TRBD1 (5 bases). CDR3 length equals 15 residues. Looked up from germline, CDR1 is LNHNV and CDR2 is YYDKDF (reference sequence). Trimming cost V 0 bases and J 5 bases, with 8 bases left between them. CDR3 sequence: CATSRETVNNSPLHF. The CDR3 DNA follows: TGTGCCACCAGCAGAGAGACAGTCAATAATTCACCCCTCCACTTT. Drawing the rest from reference TRBV15 and TRBJ1-6, the complete variable domain is DAMVIQNPRYQVTQFGKPVTLSCSQTLNHNVMYWYQQKSSQAPKLLFHYYDKDFNNEADTPDNFQSRRPNTSFCFLDIRSPGLGDTAMYLCATSRETVNNSPLHFGNGTRLTVT.

The chain is built from TRBV27 and TRBJ2-5, with TRBD2 matching 10 bases. The V gene's germline CDR1 is MNHEY and CDR2 SMNVEV (reference sequence). The CDR3 runs to 16 residues. Trimming at V came to 6 bases and at J to 0 bases, leaving 7 bases not matched to a gene. The CDR3 DNA reads TGTGCCAGCAGCCAGACTAGCGGGCCGTACCAAGAGACCCAGTACTTC. This translates into CASSQTSGPYQETQYF.

In DNA form, the CDR3 reads TGTGCCAGCAGCCAAGGACGTCGGCTGGCTAGCGGCCCCGAGCAGTACTTC. It yields the protein CASSQGRRLASGPEQYF. This rearrangement joins TRBV7-9 to TRBJ2-7; 7 nucleotides agree with TRBD2. This CDR3 is 17 amino acids long. Germline assignment: CDR1 SEHNR and CDR2 FQNEAQ (reference sequence). The J segment lost 6 bases and the V segment lost 5 bases, leaving 19 bases of the junction unmatched.

The chain combines TRBV7-6 with TRBJ2-7, with 9 bases fitting TRBD2. The V gene end was trimmed by 8 bases and the J gene end by 4 bases; junction bases not matched to a gene: 12. The CDR3 sequence is 15 residues long. CDR1 is SGHVS and CDR2 is FNYEAQ in the germline V gene. CDR3 residues: CASGLREGRMYEQYF. In DNA form, the CDR3 reads TGTGCCAGCGGATTGCGGGAGGGAAGGATGTACGAGCAGTACTTC.

The V call is TRBV19, the J call TRBJ1-1, with no clear D. V was cut by 3 bases and J by 0 bases, with 5 bases left in between. Germline CDR1 LNHDA, CDR2 SQIVND (reference sequence). The CDR3 extends over 13 amino acids. This CDR3 reads CASSISMNTEAFF. The CDR3 DNA reads as TGTGCCAGTAGTATCTCTATGAACACTGAAGCTTTCTTT.

The chain couples TRBV10-3 to TRBJ1-1; 9 nucleotides match TRBD1. J gave up 5 bases and V 8 bases, and 6 bases lay outside the gene matches. CDR3 length equals 13 residues. Germline CDR1 reads ENHRY; CDR2 reads SYGVKD. DNA of the CDR3: TGTGCCATCGGAGACAGGGGGAGTACTGAAGCTTTCTTT. Protein: CAIGDRGSTEAFF.

The chain carries TRBV7-9 and TRBJ2-3; 12 nucleotides match TRBD2. J lost 5 bases, V lost 0 bases, and 3 bases had no gene match. Germline-derived CDR1 and CDR2 are SEHNR and FQNEAQ (reference sequence). The CDR3 has 16 amino acids. The CDR3 DNA is TGTGCCAGCAGCTTAGCGCTAGCGGGAGGGGTAGATACGCAGTATTTT. Translated: CASSLALAGGVDTQYF. The whole variable domain, remainder taken from reference TRBV7-9 and TRBJ2-3, is DTGVSQNPRHKITKRGQNVTFRCDPISEHNRLYWYRQTLGQGPEFLTYFQNEAQLEKSRLLSDRFSAERPKGSFSTLEIQRTEQGDSAMYLCASSLALAGGVDTQYFGPGTRLTVL.